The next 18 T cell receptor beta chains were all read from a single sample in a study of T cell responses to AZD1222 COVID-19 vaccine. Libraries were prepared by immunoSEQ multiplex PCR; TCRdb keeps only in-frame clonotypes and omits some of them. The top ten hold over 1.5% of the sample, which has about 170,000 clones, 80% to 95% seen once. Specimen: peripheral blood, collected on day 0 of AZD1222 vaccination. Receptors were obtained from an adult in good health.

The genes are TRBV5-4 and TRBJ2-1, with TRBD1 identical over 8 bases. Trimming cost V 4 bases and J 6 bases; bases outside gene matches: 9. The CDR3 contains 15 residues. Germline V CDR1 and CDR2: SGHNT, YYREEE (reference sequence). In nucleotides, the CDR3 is TGTGCCAGCAGCCTCTCCCACAGGGGGATCAATGAGCAGTTCTTC. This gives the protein CASSLSHRGINEQFF.

The DNA for the CDR3 is TGTGCCAGCAGCCCCCGGGACAGGTCGAACACTGAAGCTTTCTTT. Protein sequence: CASSPRDRSNTEAFF. This sequence joins TRBV7-8 and TRBJ1-1; 8 nucleotides agree with TRBD1. V lost 5 bases and J lost 1; bases outside the gene matches: 6. CDR1 is SGHVS and CDR2 is FQNEAQ in the germline V gene. The CDR3 length is 15 residues.

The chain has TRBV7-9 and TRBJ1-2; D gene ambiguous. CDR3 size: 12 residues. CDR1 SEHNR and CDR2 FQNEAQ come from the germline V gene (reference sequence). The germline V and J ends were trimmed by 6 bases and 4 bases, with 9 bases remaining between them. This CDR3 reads CASSSISYGYTF. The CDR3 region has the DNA TGTGCCAGCAGTTCAATTTCCTATGGCTACACCTTC. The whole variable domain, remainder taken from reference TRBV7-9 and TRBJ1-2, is DTGVSQNPRHKITKRGQNVTFRCDPISEHNRLYWYRQTLGQGPEFLTYFQNEAQLEKSRLLSDRFSAERPKGSFSTLEIQRTEQGDSAMYLCASSSISYGYTFGSGTRLTVV.

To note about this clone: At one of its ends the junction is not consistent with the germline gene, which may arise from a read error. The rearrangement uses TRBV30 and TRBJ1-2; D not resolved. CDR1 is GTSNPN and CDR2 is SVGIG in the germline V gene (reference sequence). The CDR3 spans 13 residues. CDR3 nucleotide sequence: TGTGCCTGGAGTGTGACGGGCCCCCCTCGGTTTCCCTTC. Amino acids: CAWSVTGPPRFPF.

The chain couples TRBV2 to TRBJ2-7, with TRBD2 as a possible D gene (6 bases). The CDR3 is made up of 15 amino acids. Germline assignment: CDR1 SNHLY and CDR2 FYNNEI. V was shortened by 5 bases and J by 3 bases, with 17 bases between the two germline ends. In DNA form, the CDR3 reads TGTGCCAGCAGTAACGTGCCGATGGGAGGCTACGAGCAGTACTTC. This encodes CASSNVPMGGYEQYF.

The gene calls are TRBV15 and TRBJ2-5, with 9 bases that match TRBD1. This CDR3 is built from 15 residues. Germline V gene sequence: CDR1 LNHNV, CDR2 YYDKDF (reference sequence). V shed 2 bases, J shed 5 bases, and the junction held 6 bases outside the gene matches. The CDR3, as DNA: TGTGCCACCAGCAGACCGGGGACAGGGCGTGAGACCCAGTACTTC. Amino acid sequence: CATSRPGTGRETQYF. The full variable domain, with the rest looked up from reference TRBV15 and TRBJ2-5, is DAMVIQNPRYQVTQFGKPVTLSCSQTLNHNVMYWYQQKSSQAPKLLFHYYDKDFNNEADTPDNFQSRRPNTSFCFLDIRSPGLGDTAMYLCATSRPGTGRETQYFGPGTRLLVL.

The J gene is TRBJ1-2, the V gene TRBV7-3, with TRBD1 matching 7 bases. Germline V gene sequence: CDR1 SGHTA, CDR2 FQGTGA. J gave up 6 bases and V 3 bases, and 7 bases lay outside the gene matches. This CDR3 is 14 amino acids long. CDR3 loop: CASSFGDRDDGYTF. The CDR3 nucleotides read TGTGCCAGCAGCTTTGGAGACAGGGATGATGGCTACACCTTC.

The CDR3 DNA reads as TGTGCCAGTAGGCCAAGGGGGGAGAGAGCCAAAAACATTCAGTACTTC. As protein: CASRPRGERAKNIQYF. The chain recombines TRBV19 with TRBJ2-4; TRBD1 or TRBD2 may be the D gene (6 bases each). CDR1 LNHDA and CDR2 SQIVND come from the germline V gene (reference sequence). The CDR3 is made up of 16 amino acids. With 6 bases removed from V and 0 bases from J, the gap between germline ends came to 15 bases.

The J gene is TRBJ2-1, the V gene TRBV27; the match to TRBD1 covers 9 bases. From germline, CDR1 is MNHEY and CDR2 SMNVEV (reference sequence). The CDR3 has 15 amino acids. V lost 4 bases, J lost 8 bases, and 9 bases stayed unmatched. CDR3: CASSWGQGVRDEQFF. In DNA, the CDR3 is TGTGCCAGCAGTTGGGGACAGGGAGTAAGGGATGAGCAGTTCTTC.

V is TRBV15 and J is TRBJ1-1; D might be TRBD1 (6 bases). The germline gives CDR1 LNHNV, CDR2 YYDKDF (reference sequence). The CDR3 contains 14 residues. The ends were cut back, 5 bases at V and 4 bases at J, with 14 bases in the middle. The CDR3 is CATSGHRVGTEAFF. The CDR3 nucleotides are TGTGCCACCAGCGGCCACAGGGTGGGCACTGAAGCTTTCTTT. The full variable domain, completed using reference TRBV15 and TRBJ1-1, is DAMVIQNPRYQVTQFGKPVTLSCSQTLNHNVMYWYQQKSSQAPKLLFHYYDKDFNNEADTPDNFQSRRPNTSFCFLDIRSPGLGDTAMYLCATSGHRVGTEAFFGQGTRLTVV.

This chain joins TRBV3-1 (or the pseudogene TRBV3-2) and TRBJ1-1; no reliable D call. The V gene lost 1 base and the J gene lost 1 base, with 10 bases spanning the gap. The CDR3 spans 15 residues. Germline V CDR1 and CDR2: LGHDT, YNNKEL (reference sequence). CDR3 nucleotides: TGTGCCAGCAGCCAAGGAAGCAGCCCGAACACTGAAGCTTTCTTT. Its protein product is CASSQGSSPNTEAFF.

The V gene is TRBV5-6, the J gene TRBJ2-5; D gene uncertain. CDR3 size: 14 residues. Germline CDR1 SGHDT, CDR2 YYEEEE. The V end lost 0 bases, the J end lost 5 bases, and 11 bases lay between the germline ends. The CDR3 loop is CASSLASHWETQYF. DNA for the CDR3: TGTGCCAGCAGCTTGGCTTCCCATTGGGAGACCCAGTACTTC.

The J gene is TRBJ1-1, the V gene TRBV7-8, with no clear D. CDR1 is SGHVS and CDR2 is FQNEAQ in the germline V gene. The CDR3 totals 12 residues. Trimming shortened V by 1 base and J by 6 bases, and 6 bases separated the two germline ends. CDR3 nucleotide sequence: TGTGCCAGCAGCTTAGTACGCGCTGAAGCTTTCTTT. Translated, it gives CASSLVRAEAFF.

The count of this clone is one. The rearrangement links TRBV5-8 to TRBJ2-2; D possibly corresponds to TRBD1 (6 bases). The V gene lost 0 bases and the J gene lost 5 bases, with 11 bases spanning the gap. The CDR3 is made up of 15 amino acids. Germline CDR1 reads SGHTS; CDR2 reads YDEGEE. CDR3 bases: TGTGCCAGCAGCTTGGTAGACAGGTTGACCGGGGAGCTGTTTTTT. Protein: CASSLVDRLTGELFF.

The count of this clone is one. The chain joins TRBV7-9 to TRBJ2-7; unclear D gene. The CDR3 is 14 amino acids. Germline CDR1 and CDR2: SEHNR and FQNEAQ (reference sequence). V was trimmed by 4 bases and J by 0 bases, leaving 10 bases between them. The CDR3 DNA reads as TGTGCCAGCAGCTCTCCGGAGCGCTCCTACGAGCAGTACTTC. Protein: CASSSPERSYEQYF. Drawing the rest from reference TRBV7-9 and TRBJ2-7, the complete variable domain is DTGVSQNPRHKITKRGQNVTFRCDPISEHNRLYWYRQTLGQGPEFLTYFQNEAQLEKSRLLSDRFSAERPKGSFSTLEIQRTEQGDSAMYLCASSSPERSYEQYFGPGTRLTVT.

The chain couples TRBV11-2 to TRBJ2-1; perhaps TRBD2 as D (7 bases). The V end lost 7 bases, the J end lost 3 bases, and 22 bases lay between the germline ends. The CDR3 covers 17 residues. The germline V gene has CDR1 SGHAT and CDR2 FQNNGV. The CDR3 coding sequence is TGTGCCAGCAACCTAGGGGGGCGACAGCGGGGCTACAATGAGCAGTTCTTC. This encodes CASNLGGRQRGYNEQFF.

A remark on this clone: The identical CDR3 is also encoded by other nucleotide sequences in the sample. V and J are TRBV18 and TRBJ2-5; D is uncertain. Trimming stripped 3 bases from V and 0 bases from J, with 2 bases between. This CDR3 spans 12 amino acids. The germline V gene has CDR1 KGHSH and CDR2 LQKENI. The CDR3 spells CASSPDQETQYF. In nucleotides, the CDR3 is TGTGCCAGCTCACCCGACCAAGAGACCCAGTACTTC. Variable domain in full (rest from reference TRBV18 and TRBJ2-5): NAGVMQNPRHLVRRRGQEARLRCSPMKGHSHVYWYRQLPEEGLKFMVYLQKENIIDESGMPKERFSAEFPKEGPSILRIQQVVRGDSAAYFCASSPDQETQYFGPGTRLLVL.

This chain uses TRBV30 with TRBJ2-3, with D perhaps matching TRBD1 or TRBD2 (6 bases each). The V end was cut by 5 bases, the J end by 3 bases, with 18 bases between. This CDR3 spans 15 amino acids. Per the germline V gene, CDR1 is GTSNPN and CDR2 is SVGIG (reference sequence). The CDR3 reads CAWGGQGISTDTQYF. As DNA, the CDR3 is TGTGCCTGGGGGGGGCAGGGGATATCGACAGATACGCAGTATTTT. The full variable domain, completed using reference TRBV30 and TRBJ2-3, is SQTIHQWPATLVQPVGSPLSLECTVEGTSNPNLYWYRQAAGRGLQLLFYSVGIGQISSEVPQNLSASRPQDRQFILSSKKLLLSDSGFYLCAWGGQGISTDTQYFGPGTRLTVL.